This T cell receptor (beta chain) originates from a study of tumor-infiltrating lymphocytes in oesophageal squamous cell carcinoma. Germline V gene lookup returns CDR1 SGHTA and CDR2 FQGNSA. There are 13 residues in the CDR3. TCRdb reanalysed the PCR reads using MiXCR and keeps one entry per CDR3 protein. The data show roughly 21,000 distinct CDR3 sequences, around two fifths seen once. The clonotype originates from a male donor with esophageal squamous cell carcinoma. The chain combines TRBV7-2 with TRBJ2-7, with 7 bases that match TRBD1. The DNA matches TRBJ2-1 better at its end, which makes the J call doubtful. Sequenced material: esophageal tumor tissue. The CDR3 sequence is CASSLGEGTAQFF. CDR3 coding DNA: TGTGCCAGCAGCTTAGGGGAAGGGACAGCTCAGTTCTTC.